The 14 T cell receptor beta chains below all came from one sample that was sequenced in a study of blood T cell repertoires in COVID-19. The data were produced by immunoSEQ multiplex PCR, yet TCRdb's version contains in-frame clones alone and is incomplete. The sample lists over 200,000 clones, over 80% occurring once. The sequenced sample consisted of peripheral blood. The source is a woman aged 70-85 years with active or convalescent COVID-19.

The chain uses TRBV19 and TRBJ2-2, with 9 bases identical to TRBD1. There are 14 residues in the CDR3. Per germline, CDR1 LNHDA and CDR2 SQIVND (reference sequence). J gave up 7 bases and V 8 bases, and 8 bases lay outside the gene matches. CDR3: CASRGTGYYGELFF. In nucleotides, the CDR3 is TGTGCCAGTCGGGGGACAGGGTATTACGGGGAGCTGTTTTTT.

The V and J genes are TRBV29-1 and TRBJ1-1; TRBD1 agrees at 9 bases. Germline CDR1 is SQVTM and CDR2 is ANQGSEA. The CDR3 is 16 amino acids. V shed 6 bases, J shed 4 bases, and the junction held 15 bases outside the gene matches. The CDR3 here is CSVLGQGSISGTEAFF. The CDR3 nucleotides are TGCAGCGTCCTGGGACAGGGTAGTATCAGTGGCACTGAAGCTTTCTTT.

The V and J genes are TRBV11-2 and TRBJ2-7, with 9 bases identical to TRBD1. The ends lost 6 bases at V and 4 bases at J; junction bases unmatched: 4. Germline V CDR1 and CDR2: SGHAT, FQNNGV. This CDR3 contains 13 residues. CDR3 nucleotides: TGTGCCAGCAGTTTCGGGACAGGGTACGAGCAGTACTTC. Encoded protein: CASSFGTGYEQYF.

This CDR3 is CASSSTRTSDEQYF. The CDR3 coding sequence is TGTGCCAGCAGCTCGACGCGGACTAGCGACGAGCAGTACTTC. The chain joins TRBV5-6 to TRBJ2-7, with 9 bases aligning to TRBD2. The CDR3 runs 14 residues. Germline V gene sequence: CDR1 SGHDT, CDR2 YYEEEE. V trimming: 3 bases; J trimming: 5 bases; junction bases outside the gene matches: 6.

The chain employs TRBV5-4 and TRBJ1-6; D may be TRBD1 (6 bases). This CDR3 is 14 amino acids long. V was trimmed by 4 bases and J by 8 bases, leaving 13 bases between them. The germline V gene has CDR1 SGHNT and CDR2 YYREEE (reference sequence). This chain's CDR3 is CASSLQGYDSPLHF. In DNA form, the CDR3 reads TGTGCCAGCAGCCTACAGGGATACGATTCACCCCTCCACTTT. Combining the CDR3 with reference TRBV5-4 and TRBJ1-6 gives the whole variable domain ETGVTQSPTHLIKTRGQQVTLRCSSQSGHNTVSWYQQALGQGPQFIFQYYREEENGRGNFPPRFSGLQFPNYSSELNVNALELDDSALYLCASSLQGYDSPLHFGNGTRLTVT.

The V and J genes are TRBV15 and TRBJ1-2; TRBD1 might be the D (6 bases). Trimming took 0 bases from V and 4 from J, leaving 18 bases between them. Per germline, CDR1 LNHNV and CDR2 YYDKDF (reference sequence). This CDR3 has 17 amino acids. The CDR3 sequence is CATSRDGQILQSYGYTF. In DNA, the CDR3 is TGTGCCACCAGCAGAGATGGACAGATATTACAATCCTATGGCTACACCTTC.

The rearrangement uses TRBV18 and TRBJ2-7, with a possible D match to TRBD2 (6 bases). Germline V gives CDR1 KGHSH, CDR2 LQKENI. Between the trimmed V and J ends, which lost 2 bases and 3 bases, there was a span of 14 bases. This CDR3 spans 15 amino acids. For the CDR3, the DNA is TGTGCCAGCTCACCAGGAGGGCAGGACCTCTACGAGCAGTACTTC. It is translated as CASSPGGQDLYEQYF.

This clone was detected once. The gene calls are TRBV18 and TRBJ1-4; TRBD1 matches at 7 bases. Trimming took 3 bases from V and 5 from J; bases not matched to a gene: 3. Germline lookup yields CDR1 KGHSH and CDR2 LQKENI. The length of the CDR3 is 14 residues. CDR3 region: CASSPGTANEKLFF. In DNA form, the CDR3 reads TGTGCCAGCTCACCCGGGACAGCGAATGAAAAACTGTTTTTT.

The V gene is TRBV18, the J gene TRBJ2-1, with no clear D. CDR1 and CDR2 (germline): KGHSH, LQKENI. CDR3 length: 14 amino acids. V was shortened by 3 bases and J by 0 bases, with 6 bases between the two germline ends. The CDR3 DNA follows: TGTGCCAGCTCACCGGTCAGCTCCTACAATGAGCAGTTCTTC. Translated, it gives CASSPVSSYNEQFF. The full variable domain, completed using reference TRBV18 and TRBJ2-1, is NAGVMQNPRHLVRRRGQEARLRCSPMKGHSHVYWYRQLPEEGLKFMVYLQKENIIDESGMPKERFSAEFPKEGPSILRIQQVVRGDSAAYFCASSPVSSYNEQFFGPGTRLTVL.

The chain uses TRBV27 and TRBJ1-2; no reliable D call. V was clipped by 0 bases and J by 3 bases, with 11 bases between them. CDR1 is MNHEY and CDR2 is SMNVEV in the germline V gene (reference sequence). This CDR3 is built from 15 residues. The CDR3 DNA reads as TGTGCCAGCAGTTTATCGATGGGAGGGTACTATGGCTACACCTTC. Its translation is CASSLSMGGYYGYTF.

For this clone: This sample also contains other DNA sequences that code for the same CDR3. V and J are TRBV5-1 and TRBJ1-3; possibly TRBD1 for D (6 bases). The germline CDR1 and CDR2 sequences are SGHRS and YFSETQ. CDR3 length: 14 residues. Trimming removed 4 bases at V and 2 bases at J, with 10 bases between. The DNA for the CDR3 is TGCGCCAGCAGCCTCCAGGGGACTGGAAACACCATATATTTT. It yields the protein CASSLQGTGNTIYF.

The V call is TRBV12-3 or TRBV12-4, the J call TRBJ2-3; TRBD2 might be the D (6 bases). The CDR3 sequence is 13 residues long. Between the trimmed V and J ends, which lost 7 bases and 7 bases, there was a span of 15 bases. CDR3 nucleotides: TGTGCCAGCACCCTGTGGGGGGACCATACGCAGTATTTT. Residues: CASTLWGDHTQYF.

The chain employs TRBV27 and TRBJ1-5; TRBD1 is a possible D gene (6 bases). Germline V CDR1 and CDR2: MNHEY, SMNVEV (reference sequence). The CDR3 sequence is 16 residues long. Trimming left V 5 bases short and J 0 bases short, with 14 bases between. The CDR3 here is CASSLGGAYSNQPQHF. The DNA of the CDR3 is TGTGCCAGCAGTCTAGGGGGGGCGTATAGCAATCAGCCCCAGCATTTT.

This chain connects TRBV4-1 to TRBJ2-2; tentative D call: TRBD2 (5 bases). Germline V gives CDR1 MGHRA, CDR2 YSYEKL. Trimming cost V 2 bases and J 4 bases, with 20 bases left between them. The CDR3 has 18 amino acids. The CDR3 spells CASSQNAGLYAGTGELFF. In DNA, the CDR3 is TGCGCCAGCAGCCAAAATGCGGGCTTGTATGCCGGCACCGGGGAGCTGTTTTTT.